The 28 T cell receptor beta chains below were found in one sample sequenced in a study of T-cell memory formation after mild COVID-19. In TCRdb, the 5' RACE reads were re-called with MiXCR into one record per CDR3 protein. The data show roughly 250,000 distinct CDR3 sequences, about 15% seen once. Sequences were obtained from PBMCs or a T cell subset sorted from them (not recorded which). The receptors originated from a young man who had mild COVID-19 (a few samples of this study predate the infection). Cell type and time point are not known.

The CDR3 bases are TGTGCCAGCAGTTACAGTCAGTCCTATCAGCCCCAGCATTTT. Translating gives CASSYSQSYQPQHF. The chain uses TRBV6-6 and TRBJ1-5; no clear D. The CDR3 sequence is 14 residues long. Germline CDR1 reads MNHNY; CDR2 reads SVGAGI (reference sequence). Deletions cut 2 bases from V and 5 bases from J, with 10 bases between.

The V gene is TRBV5-1, the J gene TRBJ1-1; 7 bases are a match to TRBD1. CDR3 length: 14 residues. The germline V gene encodes CDR1 SGHRS and CDR2 YFSETQ. J gave up 3 bases and V 2 bases, and 4 bases lay outside the gene matches. DNA of the CDR3: TGCGCCAGCAGCTTTTCTACAGGGGACACTGAAGCTTTCTTT. This gives the protein CASSFSTGDTEAFF.

This clonotype was recorded a few times. In DNA, the CDR3 is TGTGCCAGCAGCTCTAGTCCCGGGACAGGGGCGAAGGAGTACTTC. Translation: CASSSSPGTGAKEYF. The rearrangement joins TRBV7-2 to TRBJ2-7, with 10 bases matching TRBD1. CDR3 length equals 15 residues. V lost 4 bases, J lost 11 bases, and 14 bases stayed unmatched. Germline V lookup: CDR1 SGHTA, CDR2 FQGNSA.

The genes are TRBV7-9 and TRBJ2-3; D is perhaps TRBD2 (5 bases). The CDR3 extends over 15 amino acids. Trimming cost V 2 bases and J 4 bases, with 13 bases left between them. CDR1 and CDR2 from the germline V gene are SEHNR and FQNEAQ (reference sequence). The DNA of the CDR3 is TGTGCCAGCAGCTTATACCAGCTAGCAGCAGATACGCAGTATTTT. This encodes CASSLYQLAADTQYF.

This sequence joins TRBV4-3 and TRBJ1-4; D ambiguous. Trimming left V 4 bases short and J 8 bases short, with 17 bases between. This CDR3 spans 15 amino acids. Per the germline V gene, CDR1 is LGHNA and CDR2 is YSLEER. The CDR3 is CASSRTLTGGEKLFF. The CDR3 DNA sequence: TGCGCCAGCAGCCGCACCCTGACCGGAGGGGAAAAACTGTTTTTT.

The rearrangement links TRBV7-9 to TRBJ1-1; 8 bases line up with TRBD1. CDR3 length: 15 residues. Germline lookup yields CDR1 SEHNR and CDR2 FQNEAQ (reference sequence). Losses at the gene ends were 5 bases for V and 5 bases for J; bases not matched to a gene: 10. CDR3 DNA sequence: TGTGCCAGCAGCCTGGGGCAGGGGGCTGGAACTGAAGCTTTCTTT. Protein: CASSLGQGAGTEAFF.

In nucleotides, the CDR3 is TGTGCCAGCAGCCGCCTAGCGGGGGTTAGCACAGATACGCAGTATTTT. Its translation: CASSRLAGVSTDTQYF. This chain joins TRBV3-1 and TRBJ2-3, with 10 positions matching TRBD2. The CDR3 contains 16 residues. Germline CDR1 and CDR2: LGHDT and YNNKEL (reference sequence). The trim removed 4 bases at V and 0 bases at J, leaving 4 bases unmatched.

J is TRBJ1-6 and V is TRBV4-1, with unresolved D. Germline V gene sequence: CDR1 MGHRA, CDR2 YSYEKL. The CDR3 length is 15 residues. The V end lost 4 bases, the J end lost 6 bases, and 13 bases lay between the germline ends. CDR3 sequence reads: CASSPLVAANSPLHF. In DNA form, the CDR3 reads TGCGCCAGCAGCCCCCTCGTGGCAGCTAATTCACCCCTCCACTTT.

There are a few counts of this clonotype. The chain uses TRBV3-1 and TRBJ2-1; 8 positions match TRBD2. Losses at the gene ends were 7 bases for V and 0 bases for J; bases not matched to a gene: 8. The CDR3 covers 16 residues. Germline CDR1 reads LGHDT; CDR2 reads YNNKEL (reference sequence). The CDR3 is CASTRGGSSSYNEQFF. The CDR3 nucleotides are TGTGCCAGCACCCGGGGGGGGTCGAGCTCCTACAATGAGCAGTTCTTC.

Only a few counts were recorded for this clonotype. The CDR3 reads CASSGGVSSYNEQFF. Written as DNA, the CDR3 is TGTGCCAGCAGCGGGGGGGTGAGCTCCTACAATGAGCAGTTCTTC. V gene TRBV5-5 combines with J gene TRBJ2-1; 7 nucleotides agree with TRBD2. Germline CDR1 is SGHKS and CDR2 is YYEKEE (reference sequence). The CDR3 has 15 amino acids. With V trimmed by 4 bases and J by 0 bases, 4 bases remained unmatched.

The V and J genes are TRBV7-8 and TRBJ2-1; the match to TRBD1 covers 7 bases. V lost 5 bases and J lost 3; bases outside the gene matches: 10. The CDR3 is 16 residues long. The germline V gene has CDR1 SGHVS and CDR2 FQNEAQ. The CDR3 spells CASSPTLDRDYNEQFF. The CDR3 region has the DNA TGTGCCAGCAGCCCGACACTAGACAGGGACTACAATGAGCAGTTCTTC.

This sequence joins TRBV20-1 and TRBJ1-4, with unresolved D. V lost 5 bases to trimming and J lost 2 bases, with 9 bases between them. Germline CDR1 DFQATT, CDR2 SNEGSKA (reference sequence). The CDR3 length is 13 residues. Written as DNA, the CDR3 is TGCAGTGCTTGGTGGCCCACTAATGAAAAACTGTTTTTT. As protein: CSAWWPTNEKLFF.

This clonotype was detected a few times. The V call is TRBV11-2, the J call TRBJ2-2; no firm D call. This CDR3 is 12 amino acids long. The germline CDR1 and CDR2 sequences are SGHAT and FQNNGV. Trimming shortened V by 11 bases and J by 8 bases, and 15 bases separated the two germline ends. The CDR3 region is CAQSRVVGELFF. CDR3 in DNA: TGTGCCCAAAGTCGGGTAGTGGGGGAGCTGTTTTTT.

The chain uses TRBV24-1 and TRBJ2-2; D possibly corresponds to TRBD1 (6 bases). V was cut by 4 bases and J by 0 bases, with 11 bases left in between. Germline CDR1 KGHDR, CDR2 SFDVKD. The CDR3 totals 16 residues. The CDR3 DNA follows: TGTGCCACCAGTGAAACGGACAGCACGAACACCGGGGAGCTGTTTTTT. Encoded protein: CATSETDSTNTGELFF.

V usage is TRBV7-2 and J usage is TRBJ2-2; D is undetermined. Germline CDR1 SGHTA, CDR2 FQGNSA. The V end was cut by 2 bases, the J end by 3 bases, with 4 bases between. The CDR3 has 13 residues. CDR3 sequence reads: CASSLIYTGELFF. The CDR3 DNA follows: TGTGCCAGCAGCTTAATCTACACCGGGGAGCTGTTTTTT.

A few counts support this clonotype. The chain couples TRBV4-3 to TRBJ1-5; TRBD1 agrees at 8 bases. In germline, CDR1 is LGHNA, CDR2 YSLEER. J was trimmed by 2 bases and V by 5 bases; bases with no gene match: 5. This CDR3 spans 15 amino acids. This CDR3 is CASSNDRGGNQPQHF. The CDR3 coding sequence is TGCGCCAGCAGCAACGACAGGGGCGGCAATCAGCCCCAGCATTTT.

This clonotype was counted ten times or more. V is TRBV29-1 and J is TRBJ2-6; 13 positions match TRBD2. V lost 6 bases to trimming and J lost 1 base; unmatched junction nucleotides: 6. There are 17 residues in the CDR3. Germline values: CDR1 SQVTM, CDR2 ANQGSEA. Here the CDR3 reads CSVGTSGAGSGANVLTF. CDR3 in DNA: TGCAGCGTGGGGACTAGCGGGGCCGGGTCTGGGGCCAACGTCCTGACTTTC.

The chain links TRBV7-2 to TRBJ1-4; D remains unclear. The CDR3 spans 13 residues. The germline V gene has CDR1 SGHTA and CDR2 FQGNSA. V lost 6 bases and J lost 6, with 11 bases in between. In nucleotides, the CDR3 is TGTGCCAGCAGGTCGTTCTATGATGAAAAACTGTTTTTT. Amino acids: CASRSFYDEKLFF. The variable domain in full, with the rest retrieved from reference TRBV7-2 and TRBJ1-4, is GAGVSQSPSNKVTEKGKDVELRCDPISGHTALYWYRQSLGQGLEFLIYFQGNSAPDKSGLPSDRFSAERTGGSVSTLTIQRTQQEDSAVYLCASRSFYDEKLFFGSGTQLSVL.

The chain combines TRBV7-2 with TRBJ2-3; D perhaps matches TRBD2 (6 bases). CDR1 and CDR2 (germline): SGHTA, FQGNSA. CDR3 length: 16 amino acids. V was cut by 1 base and J by 8 bases, with 19 bases left in between. The CDR3 loop reads CASSLGDSLRLGTQYF. The DNA for the CDR3 is TGTGCCAGCAGCTTAGGGGACTCACTTCGCCTGGGTACGCAGTATTTT.

Comment on this clonotype: Since no conserved phenylalanine or tryptophan closes the CDR3, a read error is the likely cause. The DNA is omitted, as the CDR3 cannot be located on it reliably, and the CDR3 follows TCRdb's listing. The chain combines TRBV5-5 with TRBJ2-4. CDR1 is SGHKS, CDR2 YYEKEE, per germline (reference sequence). Ends included, the CDR3 has 9 residues. The CDR3: CASSLLRSV.

The V call is TRBV7-9, the J call TRBJ2-5, with D possibly being TRBD2 (5 bases). V gave up 1 base and J gave up 5 bases, with 17 bases separating them. This CDR3 region has 16 residues. Germline V gene lookup returns CDR1 SEHNR and CDR2 FQNEAQ (reference sequence). CDR3 in amino acids: CASSLEGPGSSETQYF. The CDR3 DNA sequence: TGTGCCAGCAGCTTAGAAGGCCCTGGGTCTAGCGAGACCCAGTACTTC.

DNA for the CDR3: TGTGCCATCAGGGGTCCGGGGGGTGACGAGCAGTACTTC. Its translation is CAIRGPGGDEQYF. The rearrangement uses TRBV10-3 and TRBJ2-7; TRBD2 agrees at 7 bases. Germline V gene data show CDR1 as ENHRY and CDR2 as SYGVKD. The CDR3 extends over 13 amino acids. J lost 5 bases, V lost 6 bases, and 7 bases had no gene match.

This clonotype has more than one count but fewer than ten. This sequence joins TRBV7-2 and TRBJ1-5; TRBD1 matches at 7 bases. Per the germline V gene, CDR1 is SGHTA and CDR2 is FQGNSA. The CDR3 contains 14 residues. Unmatched junction bases numbered 5, after V lost 4 bases and J lost 5 bases. The CDR3 spells CASSYRGGDQPQHF. Here the CDR3 DNA reads TGTGCCAGCAGCTACAGGGGAGGGGATCAGCCCCAGCATTTT.

This clonotype was seen only a few times. The CDR3 loop reads CASSLAGFDTGELFF. The CDR3 DNA sequence: TGCGCCAGCAGCTTGGCCGGGTTCGACACCGGGGAGCTGTTTTTT. The J gene is TRBJ2-2, the V gene TRBV5-1; D not resolved. The germline gives CDR1 SGHRS, CDR2 YFSETQ. This CDR3 is 15 amino acids long. The V end was cut by 0 bases, the J end by 3 bases, with 9 bases between.

The V and J genes are TRBV7-6 and TRBJ2-2; D is unresolved. The CDR3 extends over 17 amino acids. Germline loops: CDR1 SGHVS, CDR2 FNYEAQ. V was pared by 5 bases and J by 1 base, with 17 bases between. The CDR3: CASSHTNRTGNTGELFF. CDR3 sequence (DNA): TGTGCCAGCAGCCATACAAATCGGACGGGGAACACCGGGGAGCTGTTTTTT.

This clonotype has just a few counts. The rearrangement uses TRBV28 and TRBJ2-2, with 8 nucleotides matching TRBD1. This CDR3 has 16 amino acids. Germline trimming cut 0 bases from V and 6 bases from J; bases unmatched to any gene: 6. Germline CDR1 and CDR2: MDHEN and SYDVKM. CDR3 in amino acids: CASSLWDRERPGELFF. The CDR3 coding sequence is TGTGCCAGCAGTTTATGGGACAGGGAACGGCCCGGGGAGCTGTTTTTT.

V is TRBV4-2 and J is TRBJ1-3; D is uncertain. Germline assignment: CDR1 LGHNA and CDR2 YNFKEQ. V was pared by 1 base and J by 0 bases, with 10 bases between. The CDR3 sequence is 16 residues long. The CDR3 sequence: CASSQGGLDSGNTIYF. The CDR3 DNA reads as TGTGCCAGCAGCCAAGGTGGTTTGGACTCTGGAAACACCATATATTTT.

The V gene is TRBV2, the J gene TRBJ2-3, with 7 bases that match TRBD2. V lost 7 bases, J lost 4 bases, and 11 bases stayed unmatched. The CDR3 has 15 residues. Per the germline V gene, CDR1 is SNHLY and CDR2 is FYNNEI. The CDR3 sequence: CASMRLAANSDTQYF. CDR3 nucleotide sequence: TGTGCCAGCATGAGGCTAGCGGCGAATTCAGATACGCAGTATTTT. Using reference TRBV2 and TRBJ2-3 for the parts outside the CDR3, the full variable domain is EPEVTQTPSHQVTQMGQEVILRCVPISNHLYFYWYRQILGQKVEFLVSFYNNEISEKSEIFDDQFSVERPDGSNFTLKIRSTKLEDSAMYFCASMRLAANSDTQYFGPGTRLTVL.